The 31 T cell receptor beta chains given below trace back to one sample, sequenced in a study of early T cells in non-severe SARS-CoV-2 infection. TCRdb passed the 5' RACE reads through MiXCR, listing each CDR3 protein once. The sample contains about 33,000 distinct CDR3 sequences, about 5% of which appear only once. The sequenced sample consisted of whole blood. Every receptor here comes from an adult who was a healthcare worker with PCR-confirmed SARS-CoV-2 infection or an uninfected control (not recorded which).

This clonotype was counted many times. Mismatch with germline at one junction end may stem from a read error. This sequence joins TRBV5-6 and TRBJ2-1; 10 bases fit TRBD2. The CDR3 consists of 17 residues. The germline V gene has CDR1 SGHDT and CDR2 YYEEEE. CDR3 sequence (DNA): TGCGCCAGCAGCTTCCTGACTAGCGGGCCCGACTACAATGAGCAGTTCTTC. This encodes CASSFLTSGPDYNEQFF. The full variable domain, rest sourced from reference TRBV5-6 and TRBJ2-1, is DAGVTQSPTHLIKTRGQQVTLRCSPKSGHDTVSWYQQALGQGPQFIFQYYEEEERQRGNFPDRFSGHQFPNYSSELNVNALLLGDSALYLCASSFLTSGPDYNEQFFGPGTRLTVL.

The sample holds many counts of this clonotype. This rearrangement joins TRBV29-1 to TRBJ2-1; 8 bases are a match to TRBD2. The ends lost 6 bases at V and 2 bases at J; junction bases unmatched: 6. Germline V CDR1 and CDR2: SQVTM, ANQGSEA. The CDR3 runs to 14 residues. This CDR3 reads CSVDRAGAYNEQFF. The CDR3 bases are TGCAGCGTGGACAGAGCGGGAGCCTACAATGAGCAGTTCTTC.

The gene calls are TRBV12-3 or TRBV12-4 and TRBJ2-5; tentative D call: TRBD2 (6 bases). The V and J ends lost 5 bases and 2 bases respectively, with 18 bases between them. The CDR3 contains 16 residues. CDR3 region: CASSPGRGSHQETQYF. The CDR3 DNA reads TGTGCCAGCAGTCCCGGACGGGGGAGCCATCAAGAGACCCAGTACTTC.

This clonotype has a count of ten or more. V and J are TRBV7-9 and TRBJ1-6; maybe TRBD1 (6 bases). The V and J ends lost 2 bases and 5 bases respectively, with 10 bases between them. The CDR3 runs to 15 residues. CDR1 is SEHNR and CDR2 is FQNEAQ in the germline V gene (reference sequence). CDR3 sequence: CASSLRDTHNSPLHF. CDR3 coding DNA: TGTGCCAGCAGCTTACGGGACACCCATAATTCACCCCTCCACTTT.

The chain links TRBV29-1 to TRBJ1-1; TRBD1 matches 7 bases. Germline-derived CDR1 and CDR2 are SQVTM and ANQGSEA. V trimming: 7 bases; J trimming: 3 bases; junction bases outside the gene matches: 8. This CDR3 has 13 amino acids. For the CDR3, the DNA is TGCAGCGCTCGACAGGGTGGGGACACTGAAGCTTTCTTT. Translating gives CSARQGGDTEAFF.

Ten or more counts support this clonotype. V is TRBV6-5 and J is TRBJ2-3; D is unresolved. CDR3 length: 12 amino acids. Trimming pared 6 bases from V and 5 bases from J, leaving 9 bases between. From germline, CDR1 is MNHEY and CDR2 SVGAGI. CDR3: CASSTGEDTQYF. CDR3 sequence (DNA): TGTGCCAGCAGCACGGGTGAAGATACGCAGTATTTT.

This clonotype appeared many times. This sequence joins TRBV7-8 and TRBJ2-1; weak D call: TRBD2 (5 bases). Deletions cut 5 bases from V and 6 bases from J, with 26 bases between. CDR1 is SGHVS and CDR2 is FQNEAQ in the germline V gene. The CDR3 sequence is 18 residues long. This CDR3 reads CASSPRNGAGLGPNEQFF. The DNA of the CDR3 is TGTGCCAGCAGCCCCCGGAATGGAGCCGGACTCGGTCCCAATGAGCAGTTCTTC.

This clonotype was found a few times. This chain uses TRBV12-3 or TRBV12-4 with TRBJ2-3; D call uncertain. The CDR3 is 14 amino acids. Between the trimmed V and J ends, which lost 5 bases and 0 bases, there was a span of 9 bases. As DNA, the CDR3 is TGTGCCAGCAGTCTGCTATCTAGCACAGATACGCAGTATTTT. This translates into CASSLLSSTDTQYF.

At least ten counts were recorded for this clonotype. The chain combines TRBV7-9 with TRBJ1-2; D not resolved. Germline-derived CDR1 and CDR2 are SEHNR and FQNEAQ (reference sequence). V lost 1 base and J 5 bases, leaving 8 bases between the germline ends. The CDR3 is made up of 13 amino acids. CDR3 residues: CASSLDGLYGYTF. The DNA of the CDR3 is TGTGCCAGCAGCTTAGACGGACTATATGGCTACACCTTC. Combining the CDR3 with reference TRBV7-9 and TRBJ1-2 gives the whole variable domain DTGVSQNPRHKITKRGQNVTFRCDPISEHNRLYWYRQTLGQGPEFLTYFQNEAQLEKSRLLSDRFSAERPKGSFSTLEIQRTEQGDSAMYLCASSLDGLYGYTFGSGTRLTVV.

This clonotype was detected ten times or more. This chain connects TRBV29-1 to TRBJ2-3; 8 nucleotides match TRBD2. V gave up 4 bases and J gave up 6 bases; unmatched junction bases: 6. The CDR3 sequence is 13 residues long. Per germline, CDR1 SQVTM and CDR2 ANQGSEA. The CDR3 DNA reads TGCAGCGTTGGTGGACTAGCATCCGATACGCAGTATTTT. Its protein product is CSVGGLASDTQYF.

CDR3 nucleotide sequence: TGTGCCAGCAGCGTTGTTGGGGGAAAGGGTTCCTACAATGAGCAGTTCTTC. The encoded protein is CASSVVGGKGSYNEQFF. The chain combines TRBV5-6 with TRBJ2-1; D possibly matches TRBD1 or TRBD2 (5 bases each). Germline assignment: CDR1 SGHDT and CDR2 YYEEEE. Trimming removed 4 bases at V and 1 base at J, with 18 bases between. The CDR3 extends over 17 amino acids.

This clonotype was observed many times. The chain has TRBV3-1 and TRBJ1-2; D possibly corresponds to TRBD1 (5 bases). The CDR3 runs to 16 residues. Between the trimmed V and J ends, which lost 1 base and 2 bases, there was a span of 14 bases. In germline, CDR1 is LGHDT, CDR2 YNNKEL (reference sequence). The DNA of the CDR3 is TGTGCCAGCAGCCAAGCGGGCCAGCGGGGGAACTATGGCTACACCTTC. This gives the protein CASSQAGQRGNYGYTF. Full variable domain (rest looked up from reference TRBV3-1 and TRBJ1-2): DTAVSQTPKYLVTQMGNDKSIKCEQNLGHDTMYWYKQDSKKFLKIMFSYNNKELIINETVPNRFSPKSPDKAHLNLHINSLELGDSAVYFCASSQAGQRGNYGYTFGSGTRLTVV.

This clonotype was counted once. The V gene is TRBV29-1, the J gene TRBJ2-2; 8 bases fit TRBD1. V was pared by 5 bases and J by 3 bases, with 5 bases of the junction left unmatched. The germline V gene encodes CDR1 SQVTM and CDR2 ANQGSEA. The CDR3 loop spans 14 amino acids. CDR3 protein: CSVTDRGYTGELFF. The CDR3 DNA is TGCAGCGTTACAGACAGGGGATACACCGGGGAGCTGTTTTTT.

In this sample, this clonotype turned up many times. The chain employs TRBV12-3 or TRBV12-4 and TRBJ1-1; no clear D gene. Trimming took 3 bases from V and 7 from J, leaving 15 bases between them. The CDR3 loop spans 14 amino acids. DNA for the CDR3: TGTGCCAGCAGTTTCGCCCCACCACTCAGTGAAGCTTTCTTT. Its protein is CASSFAPPLSEAFF.

This clonotype was counted between two and nine times. This chain links TRBV10-3 with TRBJ2-7; D is possibly TRBD1 (6 bases). This CDR3 has 14 residues. The V and J ends lost 2 bases and 6 bases respectively, with 14 bases between them. The germline V gene has CDR1 ENHRY and CDR2 SYGVKD. In DNA, the CDR3 is TGTGCCATCAGTGAGGCACAGGGTAATACCGAGCAGTACTTC. Protein: CAISEAQGNTEQYF.

The rearrangement links TRBV20-1 to TRBJ2-3; 9 nucleotides align to TRBD1. In germline, CDR1 is DFQATT, CDR2 SNEGSKA (reference sequence). CDR3 size: 16 residues. The J segment lost 11 bases and the V segment lost 5 bases, leaving 20 bases of the junction unmatched. The CDR3: CSARTGPGTGTLVQYF. DNA of the CDR3: TGCAGTGCTCGGACTGGCCCCGGGACAGGGACTTTGGTGCAGTATTTT.

This clonotype was seen a handful of times. The gene calls are TRBV5-1 and TRBJ2-7; no definite D call. The CDR3 has 14 residues. The ends were cut back, 0 bases at V and 5 bases at J, with 12 bases in the middle. Germline CDR1 SGHRS, CDR2 YFSETQ. The CDR3: CASSLDLMGHEQYF. CDR3 sequence (DNA): TGCGCCAGCAGCTTGGACCTCATGGGCCACGAGCAGTACTTC.

This clonotype was observed at least ten times. This rearrangement joins TRBV7-9 to TRBJ1-1; D not certain. The CDR3 loop spans 21 amino acids. The germline CDR1 and CDR2 sequences are SEHNR and FQNEAQ (reference sequence). Trimming shortened V by 5 bases and J by 1 base, and 32 bases separated the two germline ends. CDR3 amino acids: CASSPTTFSVEAYPANTEAFF. The CDR3 DNA sequence: TGTGCCAGCAGCCCCACAACATTCTCTGTAGAGGCCTACCCCGCGAACACTGAAGCTTTCTTT.

This clonotype was counted a few times. The J gene is TRBJ1-6, the V gene TRBV9; D gene uncertain. This CDR3 region has 14 residues. Trimming took 0 bases from V and 9 from J, leaving 10 bases between them. The germline CDR1 and CDR2 sequences are SGDLS and YYNGEE. The CDR3: CASSVGEGTSPLHF. CDR3 DNA sequence: TGTGCCAGCAGCGTAGGGGAGGGTACTTCACCCCTCCACTTT.

The V gene is TRBV27, the J gene TRBJ1-6, with 9 bases fitting TRBD1. The CDR3 is made up of 16 amino acids. V shed 5 bases and J 8 bases; nucleotides not matched to a gene: 10. CDR1 and CDR2 from the germline V gene are MNHEY and SMNVEV (reference sequence). CDR3 sequence reads: CASSLTGQGRDSPLHF. The CDR3 DNA sequence: TGTGCCAGCAGTCTGACGGGACAGGGTCGGGATTCACCCCTCCACTTT.

As for this clonotype: Since a much larger clone is just one base distant, this may be a read error. The gene calls are TRBV30 and TRBJ1-1; D is uncertain. The V gene lost 5 bases and the J gene lost 4 bases, with 14 bases spanning the gap. Germline CDR1 is GTSNPN and CDR2 is SVGIG (reference sequence). This CDR3 is built from 13 residues. The DNA for the CDR3 is TGTGCCTGGGTCGTGTGGGGAAGCACTGAAGCTTTCTTT. This encodes CAWVVWGSTEAFF.

In this sample, this clonotype turned up many times. The chain carries TRBV20-1 and TRBJ2-1; 10 nucleotides line up with TRBD2. Per germline, CDR1 DFQATT and CDR2 SNEGSKA (reference sequence). V shed 4 bases, J shed 5 bases, and the junction held 17 bases outside the gene matches. The CDR3 is 18 residues long. CDR3 loop: CSAISSAGGLIAHNEQFF. CDR3 DNA sequence: TGCAGTGCTATCAGTTCAGCGGGGGGGCTAATCGCGCACAATGAGCAGTTCTTC.

This clonotype was seen many times. V usage is TRBV7-2 and J usage is TRBJ1-4; 11 bases are shared with TRBD1. There are 15 residues in the CDR3. Unmatched junction bases numbered 7, after V lost 5 bases and J lost 8 bases. The germline CDR1 and CDR2 sequences are SGHTA and FQGNSA. The CDR3 loop is CASSLRTGGHEKLFF. DNA for the CDR3: TGTGCCAGCAGCCTAAGGACAGGGGGCCACGAAAAACTGTTTTTT.

V gene TRBV28 combines with J gene TRBJ1-2; 10 bases agree with TRBD1. Germline assignment: CDR1 MDHEN and CDR2 SYDVKM. The CDR3 has 15 amino acids. The V and J ends lost 6 bases and 2 bases, in that order; junction bases with no gene match: 6. The CDR3 reads CASSSWTGGNYGYTF. The CDR3 DNA reads as TGTGCCAGCAGCTCCTGGACAGGGGGGAACTATGGCTACACCTTC.

The chain carries TRBV12-3 or TRBV12-4 and TRBJ1-1; D is unclear. With 6 bases removed from V and 1 base from J, the gap between germline ends came to 9 bases. The CDR3 has 13 residues. CDR3 residues: CASSGRSNTEAFF. CDR3 nucleotides: TGTGCCAGCAGCGGACGGTCGAACACTGAAGCTTTCTTT.

The rearrangement joins TRBV11-2 to TRBJ2-7, with unresolved D. The CDR3 is made up of 9 amino acids. In germline, CDR1 is SGHAT, CDR2 FQNNGV. Trimming removed 8 bases from V and 4 bases from J, with 3 bases in between. The CDR3 sequence is CASGYEQYF. The CDR3 nucleotides are TGTGCCAGCGGGTACGAGCAGTACTTC.

This clonotype was recorded at least ten times. The chain has TRBV12-3 or TRBV12-4 and TRBJ2-6; D possibly corresponds to TRBD2 (6 bases). The CDR3 is 15 amino acids. V was shortened by 4 bases and J by 6 bases, with 13 bases between the two germline ends. CDR3 sequence: CASSSPRGKANVLTF. Here the CDR3 DNA reads TGTGCCAGCAGTTCCCCCCGGGGGAAGGCCAACGTCCTGACTTTC.

The chain links TRBV7-8 to TRBJ2-5, with TRBD2 identical over 13 bases. There are 18 residues in the CDR3. Trimming cost V 5 bases and J 1 base; bases outside gene matches: 10. Germline V gene data show CDR1 as SGHVS and CDR2 as FQNEAQ. CDR3 amino acids: CASSQSWTSGGPQETQYF. For the CDR3, the DNA is TGTGCCAGCAGCCAATCCTGGACTAGCGGGGGCCCCCAAGAGACCCAGTACTTC.

The V call is TRBV12-3 or TRBV12-4, the J call TRBJ2-3; tentatively, D is TRBD1 or TRBD2 (5 bases each). Trimming removed 7 bases at V and 2 bases at J, with 13 bases between. The CDR3 has 14 residues. CDR3 in amino acids: CASKSGTSTDTQYF. The CDR3 region has the DNA TGTGCCAGCAAATCCGGGACCTCCACAGATACGCAGTATTTT.

J is TRBJ1-2 and V is TRBV5-5; perhaps TRBD1 as D (5 bases). The CDR3 totals 15 residues. Trimming shortened V by 1 base and J by 4 bases, and 14 bases separated the two germline ends. CDR1 and CDR2 from the germline V gene are SGHKS and YYEKEE (reference sequence). CDR3 DNA: TGTGCCAGCAGCTTGTCCAAGACAGAGACCTATGGCTACACCTTC. Protein sequence: CASSLSKTETYGYTF.

This clonotype has at least ten counts. The V gene is TRBV12-3 or TRBV12-4, the J gene TRBJ2-3; D may be TRBD2 (6 bases). Trimming left V 8 bases short and J 7 bases short, with 13 bases between. The CDR3 is 12 amino acids. The CDR3 is CASGTGGYTQYF. In DNA form, the CDR3 reads TGTGCCAGCGGGACTGGCGGATATACGCAGTATTTT.